Below, one T cell receptor (beta chain) is given with its context. Construction of the TCRbeta library involved unique molecular identifiers. Via MiXCR, TCRdb re-called the PCR reads, giving one row per CDR3 protein. Of about 640,000 distinct CDR3 sequences listed, roughly 17% are singletons. V was clipped by 3 bases and J by 0 bases, with 10 bases between them. CDR1 is SEHNR and CDR2 is FQNEAQ in the germline V gene (reference sequence). The CDR3 sequence is 15 residues long. This record comes from a study of T-cell reconstitution after alpha-beta-depleted transplantation in children. This clonotype originated in a human donor who donated a stem cell graft to a child with acute myeloid leukemia. Material: PBMCs from the stem cell graft donor, obtained from the stem cell graft. The rearrangement joins TRBV7-9 to TRBJ2-3; unclear D gene. The CDR3 nucleotides are TGTGCCAGCAGCTTCACGTCGCCTAGCACAGATACGCAGTATTTT. This codes for CASSFTSPSTDTQYF. Full variable domain (outside the CDR3, taken from reference TRBV7-9 and TRBJ2-3): DTGVSQNPRHKITKRGQNVTFRCDPISEHNRLYWYRQTLGQGPEFLTYFQNEAQLEKSRLLSDRFSAERPKGSFSTLEIQRTEQGDSAMYLCASSFTSPSTDTQYFGPGTRLTVL.